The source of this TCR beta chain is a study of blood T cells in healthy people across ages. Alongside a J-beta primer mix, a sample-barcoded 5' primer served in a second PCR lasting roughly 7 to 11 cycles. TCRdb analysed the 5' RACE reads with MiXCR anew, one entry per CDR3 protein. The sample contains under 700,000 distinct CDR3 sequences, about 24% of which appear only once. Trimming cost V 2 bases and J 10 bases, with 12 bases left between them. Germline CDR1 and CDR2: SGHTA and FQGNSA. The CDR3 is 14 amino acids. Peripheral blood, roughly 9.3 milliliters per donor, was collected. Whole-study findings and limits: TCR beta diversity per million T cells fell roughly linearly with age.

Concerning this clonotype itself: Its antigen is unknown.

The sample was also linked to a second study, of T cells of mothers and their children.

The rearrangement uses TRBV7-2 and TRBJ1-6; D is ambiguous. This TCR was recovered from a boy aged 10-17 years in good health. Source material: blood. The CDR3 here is CASSLSRFDSPLHF. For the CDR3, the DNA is TGTGCCAGCAGCTTAAGCAGATTTGACTCACCCCTCCACTTT.